This T cell receptor (beta chain) was identified in a study of blood T cell repertoires in COVID-19. Background on the study: The cDNA or gDNA used as material had been derived from T cells, B-cell-depleted T cells, or PBMCs.

A few counts support this clone. V shed 4 bases and J shed 0 bases, with 16 bases lying between them. The germline V gene has CDR1 SGHDT and CDR2 YYEEEE. CDR3 length: 16 amino acids. Donors of Cohort 3 who recovered were those that had two negative PCRs, clearance, or symptom resolution. Clones were read by immunoSEQ multiplex PCR, and TCRdb kept only the in-frame ones, dropping some. Among approximately 150,000 clones listed, 65% to 85% were seen once. The TCR was taken from a middle-aged man who had recovered from COVID-19. J is TRBJ1-2 and V is TRBV5-6; TRBD1 might be the D (6 bases). What was sequenced was PBMCs or T cells enriched from blood (not recorded which). The CDR3 region has the DNA TGTGCCAGCAGCGGTACCGGGACATATGCTAACTATGGCTACACCTTC. This gives the protein CASSGTGTYANYGYTF.